This TCR beta chain was identified in a study of blood T cell repertoires in COVID-19. Background on the study: The study drew acute and convalescent COVID-19 samples from the United States, Italy and Spain. T cells, B-cell-depleted T cells, or PBMCs provided the cDNA or gDNA that served as material.

Under the authors' procedure: Scientists estimated how many nucleated cells there were by amplifying reference gene primers. Some clones are missing from TCRdb's copy, which holds only in-frame ones; the method was immunoSEQ multiplex PCR. V and J calls and clone size come straight from that table; D and trimming were deduced from the DNA. The repertoire holds roughly 290,000 clones, with about 88% as singletons. Remarks on this clone: Other nucleotide sequences from this sample produce the same CDR3.

Material: peripheral blood. The clonotype originates from a woman aged 55 to 70 with acute or convalescent COVID-19.

DNA of the CDR3: TGCGCCAGCAGCTCCGGGACAGGCTACGAGCAGTACTTC. Its translation is CASSSGTGYEQYF. This rearrangement joins TRBV5-1 to TRBJ2-7; 8 bases match TRBD1. The germline V gene encodes CDR1 SGHRS and CDR2 YFSETQ. Trimming took 3 bases from V and 3 from J; bases not matched to a gene: 2. CDR3 length: 13 amino acids.